One and the same sample provided the 28 T cell receptor beta chains below, sequenced in a study of technical replicates of blood from a few donors. Profiling relied on immunoSEQ multiplex PCR, and the TCRdb table lists in-frame clones only, not all of them. The table records approximately 76,000 clones, 65% to 90% of them present only once. What was sequenced was PBMCs. Receptors originate from a human donor in good health. Some clones in this sample may be carry-over from other donors' samples.

This chain joins TRBV30 and TRBJ2-7, with a possible D match to TRBD1 (5 bases). Germline-derived CDR1 and CDR2 are GTSNPN and SVGIG (reference sequence). The CDR3 extends over 12 amino acids. The V gene lost 1 base and the J gene lost 3 bases, with 7 bases spanning the gap. The CDR3 coding sequence is TGTGCCTGGAGTGCAGGGAACTACGAGCAGTACTTC. It yields the protein CAWSAGNYEQYF.

This chain uses TRBV5-5 with TRBJ1-1, with D perhaps TRBD1 (6 bases). Germline CDR1 and CDR2: SGHKS and YYEKEE (reference sequence). V was shortened by 3 bases and J by 4 bases, with 10 bases between the two germline ends. The CDR3 spans 13 residues. The CDR3 region has the DNA TGTGCCAGCAGCTGGGGAGGGGGCACTGAAGCTTTCTTT. The encoded protein is CASSWGGGTEAFF.

This chain links TRBV9 with TRBJ2-1; 9 bases align to TRBD2. Trimming cost V 0 bases and J 7 bases; bases outside gene matches: 5. CDR3 size: 15 residues. Germline CDR1 SGDLS, CDR2 YYNGEE. CDR3 loop: CASSVVSGSGNEQFF. CDR3 nucleotides: TGTGCCAGCAGCGTAGTTAGCGGGAGTGGTAATGAGCAGTTCTTC.

The chain combines TRBV5-1 with TRBJ2-2; D remains unclear. Germline assignment: CDR1 SGHRS and CDR2 YFSETQ. With 0 bases removed from V and 1 base from J, the gap between germline ends came to 7 bases. The CDR3 length is 15 residues. In DNA form, the CDR3 reads TGCGCCAGCAGCTTGGGACAACAGAACACCGGGGAGCTGTTTTTT. Translation gives CASSLGQQNTGELFF.

The V and J genes are TRBV27 and TRBJ2-6, with 7 bases aligning to TRBD1. In germline, CDR1 is MNHEY, CDR2 SMNVEV (reference sequence). The CDR3 consists of 15 residues. V gave up 6 bases and J gave up 4 bases; unmatched junction bases: 6. The CDR3 nucleotides are TGTGCCAGCAGGACAGGGTCCTCCGGGGCCAACGTCCTGACTTTC. This encodes CASRTGSSGANVLTF.

The J gene is TRBJ2-3, the V gene TRBV5-1; 7 bases are shared with TRBD2. Looked up from germline, CDR1 is SGHRS and CDR2 is YFSETQ. The CDR3 runs 17 residues. V gave up 4 bases and J gave up 0 bases; unmatched junction bases: 11. The CDR3 loop is CASSPYPGGTSTDTQYF. CDR3 sequence (DNA): TGCGCCAGCAGCCCCTACCCCGGGGGGACTAGCACAGATACGCAGTATTTT.

V and J are TRBV4-2 and TRBJ2-2, with D tentatively TRBD1 (6 bases). This CDR3 is 14 amino acids long. CDR1 is LGHNA and CDR2 is YNFKEQ in the germline V gene. Trimming left V 3 bases short and J 5 bases short, with 10 bases between. This chain's CDR3 is CASSQDRSTGELFF. For the CDR3, the DNA is TGTGCCAGCAGCCAGGACAGATCAACCGGGGAGCTGTTTTTT.

The sample holds one count of this clone. The J gene is TRBJ2-7, the V gene TRBV7-2; D may be TRBD1 (5 bases). Trimming took off 1 base at V and 5 bases at J, with 15 bases between the two ends. The CDR3 has 15 amino acids. CDR1 is SGHTA and CDR2 is FQGNSA in the germline V gene. The CDR3 spells CASSLGQGSFNEQYF. DNA for the CDR3: TGTGCCAGCAGCTTAGGCCAGGGCAGTTTTAACGAGCAGTACTTC.

In this sample, this clone turned up once. V gene TRBV7-9 combines with J gene TRBJ2-7; D is perhaps TRBD1 (6 bases). The CDR3 extends over 14 amino acids. Germline V lookup: CDR1 SEHNR, CDR2 FQNEAQ (reference sequence). The V and J ends lost 1 base and 5 bases respectively, with 12 bases between them. In DNA form, the CDR3 reads TGTGCCAGCAGCTTAGTTCAGGGGATCAACGAGCAGTACTTC. Its protein product is CASSLVQGINEQYF.

This clone was observed a few times. The V and J genes are TRBV6-5 and TRBJ1-2; no reliable D call. This CDR3 comprises 13 residues. The germline CDR1 and CDR2 sequences are MNHEY and SVGAGI. V lost 6 bases to trimming and J lost 0 bases, with 8 bases between them. CDR3 sequence reads: CASRVEANYGYTF. The DNA of the CDR3 is TGTGCCAGCAGGGTAGAGGCTAACTATGGCTACACCTTC.

The CDR3 spells CASSWSYRETEAFF. The CDR3 DNA reads TGTGCCAGCAGTTGGTCATACAGGGAAACTGAAGCTTTCTTT. The chain has TRBV6-5 and TRBJ1-1; TRBD1 might be the D (6 bases). The V end lost 4 bases, the J end lost 5 bases, and 14 bases lay between the germline ends. The length of the CDR3 is 14 residues. The germline V gene encodes CDR1 MNHEY and CDR2 SVGAGI.

This sequence joins TRBV6-6 and TRBJ2-7; D is possibly TRBD1 (5 bases). Per germline, CDR1 MNHNY and CDR2 SVGAGI (reference sequence). V was shortened by 3 bases and J by 3 bases, with 12 bases between the two germline ends. This CDR3 has 14 residues. DNA for the CDR3: TGTGCCAGCAGTTATGCCCCAGGGCACTACGAGCAGTACTTC. The encoded protein is CASSYAPGHYEQYF.

The gene calls are TRBV5-8 and TRBJ2-1; TRBD1 agrees at 9 bases. In germline, CDR1 is SGHTS, CDR2 YDEGEE. The CDR3 covers 15 residues. V gave up 0 bases and J gave up 7 bases; unmatched junction bases: 5. The CDR3, as DNA: TGTGCCAGCAGCTTGGGCCCAGACAGGGGGAATGAGCAGTTCTTC. It specifies CASSLGPDRGNEQFF.

The V and J genes are TRBV5-1 and TRBJ2-2; D gene uncertain. The CDR3 totals 15 residues. The germline gives CDR1 SGHRS, CDR2 YFSETQ. Deletions cut 0 bases from V and 0 bases from J, with 6 bases between. The CDR3 nucleotides read TGCGCCAGCAGCTTGGGTACAGCGAACACCGGGGAGCTGTTTTTT. Its protein product is CASSLGTANTGELFF.

The genes are TRBV18 and TRBJ2-1; TRBD2 agrees at 8 bases. Trimming removed 5 bases from V and 7 bases from J; junction bases left unmatched: 7. The CDR3 is 14 amino acids. Looked up from germline, CDR1 is KGHSH and CDR2 is LQKENI. The CDR3 region is CASSGTRGVNEQFF. In DNA form, the CDR3 reads TGTGCCAGCTCAGGGACTAGAGGTGTGAATGAGCAGTTCTTC.

The CDR3 DNA is TGTGCCAGCTTGGCGACCGGAGGAACTAATGAAAAACTGTTTTTT. Encoded protein: CASLATGGTNEKLFF. The genes are TRBV6-5 and TRBJ1-4; no reliable D call. From germline, CDR1 is MNHEY and CDR2 SVGAGI. This CDR3 comprises 15 residues. The V end was cut by 8 bases, the J end by 1 base, with 14 bases between.

This clone has only a few counts. The rearrangement joins TRBV6-1 to TRBJ1-5; D call uncertain. This CDR3 has 13 amino acids. Germline CDR1 is MNHNS and CDR2 is SASEGT. V lost 7 bases and J 0 bases, leaving 7 bases between the germline ends. CDR3 sequence reads: CASNSGSNQPQHF. The CDR3 nucleotides are TGTGCCAGCAACTCAGGTAGCAATCAGCCCCAGCATTTT.

V is TRBV30 and J is TRBJ2-1, with TRBD2 matching 7 bases. Per the germline V gene, CDR1 is GTSNPN and CDR2 is SVGIG (reference sequence). This CDR3 spans 14 amino acids. V lost 0 bases and J lost 3; bases outside the gene matches: 2. CDR3 DNA sequence: TGTGCCTGGAGTGTGGGGGGGAGCTACAATGAGCAGTTCTTC. It specifies CAWSVGGSYNEQFF.

The chain joins TRBV7-9 to TRBJ1-6; D remains unclear. The length of the CDR3 is 12 residues. Germline-derived CDR1 and CDR2 are SEHNR and FQNEAQ (reference sequence). The V end lost 1 base, the J end lost 8 bases, and 3 bases lay between the germline ends. The CDR3 sequence: CASSLGDSPLHF. CDR3 DNA: TGTGCCAGCAGCTTAGGCGATTCACCCCTCCACTTT.

This chain connects TRBV5-1 to TRBJ2-1; 12 bases fit TRBD2. V was pared by 1 base and J by 7 bases, with 6 bases of the junction left unmatched. Germline CDR1 reads SGHRS; CDR2 reads YFSETQ. The CDR3 has 16 residues. The CDR3 nucleotides are TGCGCCAGCAGCTTGAGGCTAGCGGGGGGGCTAAATGAGCAGTTCTTC. Translating gives CASSLRLAGGLNEQFF. Complete variable domain (other parts from reference TRBV5-1 and TRBJ2-1): KAGVTQTPRYLIKTRGQQVTLSCSPISGHRSVSWYQQTPGQGLQFLFEYFSETQRNKGNFPGRFSGRQFSNSRSEMNVSTLELGDSALYLCASSLRLAGGLNEQFFGPGTRLTVL.

The J gene is TRBJ2-1, the V gene TRBV5-6; 7 bases are shared with TRBD2. The CDR3 is made up of 14 amino acids. CDR1 is SGHDT, CDR2 YYEEEE, per germline. V shed 3 bases, J shed 5 bases, and the junction held 5 bases outside the gene matches. The CDR3 region has the DNA TGTGCCAGCAGCTCCCTAGCGGAGGACAATGAGCAGTTCTTC. Its translation: CASSSLAEDNEQFF.

This clone was seen only a few times. This chain joins TRBV6-1 and TRBJ1-5; 8 bases align to TRBD1. The germline gives CDR1 MNHNS, CDR2 SASEGT. After removal of 4 bases from V and 9 bases from J, the junction contained 5 bases not matched to a gene. The length of the CDR3 is 13 residues. CDR3 loop: CASSGDRYGPQHF. CDR3 nucleotide sequence: TGTGCCAGCAGTGGGGACAGGTACGGGCCCCAGCATTTT.

The chain combines TRBV9 with TRBJ1-6; possibly TRBD1 for D (5 bases). This CDR3 spans 14 amino acids. Germline V gene data show CDR1 as SGDLS and CDR2 as YYNGEE. Trimming removed 0 bases at V and 10 bases at J, with 11 bases between. CDR3 coding DNA: TGTGCCAGCAGCGTAGATGTGGGGCTCTCACCCCTCCACTTT. Protein product: CASSVDVGLSPLHF.

This clone is a singleton in its sample. V is TRBV5-5 and J is TRBJ1-2; unclear D gene. V lost 4 bases and J lost 8, with 15 bases in between. The CDR3 length is 13 residues. Germline V lookup: CDR1 SGHKS, CDR2 YYEKEE (reference sequence). DNA for the CDR3: TGTGCCAGCAGCGCCAATCTTCCGGGGGGCTACACCTTC. It specifies CASSANLPGGYTF.

In this sample, this clone turned up once. The chain has TRBV30 and TRBJ1-1; no firm D call. The CDR3 runs to 15 residues. The V end was cut by 3 bases, the J end by 3 bases, with 17 bases between. CDR1 and CDR2 from the germline V gene are GTSNPN and SVGIG (reference sequence). The DNA of the CDR3 is TGTGCCTGGAGAGGGAGTGGGTTTTTGGACACTGAAGCTTTCTTT. Its translation is CAWRGSGFLDTEAFF.

V and J are TRBV9 and TRBJ2-7; TRBD2 matches 7 bases. Germline V gene sequence: CDR1 SGDLS, CDR2 YYNGEE. The CDR3 consists of 15 residues. Trimming took 0 bases from V and 1 from J; bases not matched to a gene: 4. The CDR3 DNA reads as TGTGCCAGCAGCGTAGATCTAGCGGAGTCCTACGAGCAGTACTTC. It specifies CASSVDLAESYEQYF.

The V gene is TRBV5-1, the J gene TRBJ1-6; TRBD1 is a possible D gene (6 bases). Trimming took 1 base from V and 7 from J, leaving 12 bases between them. Germline lookup yields CDR1 SGHRS and CDR2 YFSETQ. The CDR3 has 15 residues. CDR3 sequence (DNA): TGCGCCAGCAGCTTGAGGCAGGGGTACAATTCACCCCTCCACTTT. This translates into CASSLRQGYNSPLHF.

The V call is TRBV19, the J call TRBJ1-5; D is possibly TRBD1 (6 bases). This CDR3 is built from 14 residues. V was trimmed by 3 bases and J by 5 bases, leaving 11 bases between them. Germline values: CDR1 LNHDA, CDR2 SQIVND (reference sequence). Here the CDR3 reads CASSMNGGHQPQHF. The CDR3 DNA reads as TGTGCCAGTAGTATGAACGGGGGGCATCAGCCCCAGCATTTT.